The source of this TCR beta chain is a study of blood T cell repertoires in COVID-19. Study background: COVID-19 samples collected from the United States, Italy and Spain covered acute and convalescent phases.

Authors' processing steps: Quantification of nucleated cells was approximated via reference gene primer amplification. Profiled with immunoSEQ multiplex PCR; TCRdb holds only in-frame clones, not every one. That table supplies the V and J calls and clone size; D and trimming were determined from the DNA. The data show 95,000 to 100,000 clones, with about 90% seen just once and approximately 10% held by the top ten. The sequence was obtained from a woman under 40 with acute or convalescent COVID-19. Material for sequencing was peripheral blood.

CDR3 loop: CASSFSGGSTDTQYF. CDR3 sequence (DNA): TGTGCCAGCAGCTTCAGCGGGGGAAGCACAGATACGCAGTATTTT. The J gene is TRBJ2-3, the V gene TRBV7-3; 8 bases are a match to TRBD2. The CDR3 has 15 amino acids. CDR1 and CDR2 (germline): SGHTA, FQGTGA. The trim removed 3 bases at V and 0 bases at J, leaving 2 bases unmatched.